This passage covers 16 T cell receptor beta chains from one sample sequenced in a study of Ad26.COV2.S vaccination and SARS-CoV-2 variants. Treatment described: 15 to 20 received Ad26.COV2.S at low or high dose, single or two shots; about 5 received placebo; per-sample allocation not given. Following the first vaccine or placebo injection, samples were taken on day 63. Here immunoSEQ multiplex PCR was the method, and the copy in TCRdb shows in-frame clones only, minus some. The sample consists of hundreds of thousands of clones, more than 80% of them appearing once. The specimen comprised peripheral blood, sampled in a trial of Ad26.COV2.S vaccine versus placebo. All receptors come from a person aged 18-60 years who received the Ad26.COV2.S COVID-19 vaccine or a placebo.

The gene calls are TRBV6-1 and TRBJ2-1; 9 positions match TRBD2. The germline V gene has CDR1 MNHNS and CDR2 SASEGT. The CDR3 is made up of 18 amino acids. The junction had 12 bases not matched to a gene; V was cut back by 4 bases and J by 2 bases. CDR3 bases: TGTGCCAGCAGTGGCGAGACTAGCGGAGCGAGTACCTACAATGAGCAGTTCTTC. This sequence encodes CASSGETSGASTYNEQFF.

This CDR3 is CASSLGTHEQFF. In DNA, the CDR3 is TGCGCCAGCAGCTTGGGTACCCATGAGCAGTTCTTC. The rearrangement joins TRBV5-1 to TRBJ2-1; no definite D call. CDR3 length equals 12 residues. Between the trimmed V and J ends, which lost 0 bases and 8 bases, there was a span of 6 bases. CDR1 and CDR2 from the germline V gene are SGHRS and YFSETQ.

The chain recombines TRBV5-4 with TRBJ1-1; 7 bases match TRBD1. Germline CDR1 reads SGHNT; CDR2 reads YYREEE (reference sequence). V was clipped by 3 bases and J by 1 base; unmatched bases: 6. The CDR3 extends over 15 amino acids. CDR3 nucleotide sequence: TGTGCCAGCAGCTGGGAACAGGGGCCGAACACTGAAGCTTTCTTT. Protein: CASSWEQGPNTEAFF.

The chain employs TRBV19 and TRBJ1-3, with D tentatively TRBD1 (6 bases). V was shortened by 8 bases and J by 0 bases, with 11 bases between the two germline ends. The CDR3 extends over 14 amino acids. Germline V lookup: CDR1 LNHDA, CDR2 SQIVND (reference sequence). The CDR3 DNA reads TGTGCCAGTTGCAGAGGGGGCTCTGGAAACACCATATATTTT. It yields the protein CASCRGGSGNTIYF.

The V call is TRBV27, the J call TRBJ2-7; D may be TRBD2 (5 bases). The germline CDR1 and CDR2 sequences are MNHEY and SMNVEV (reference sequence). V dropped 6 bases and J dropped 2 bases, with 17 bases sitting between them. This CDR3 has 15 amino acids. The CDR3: CASRARGTSTYEQYF. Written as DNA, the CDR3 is TGTGCCAGCAGAGCTCGGGGAACCTCCACCTACGAGCAGTACTTC.

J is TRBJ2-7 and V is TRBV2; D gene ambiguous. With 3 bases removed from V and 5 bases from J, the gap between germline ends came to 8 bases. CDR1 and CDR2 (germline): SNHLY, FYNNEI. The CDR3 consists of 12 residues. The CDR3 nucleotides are TGTGCCAGCAGTGATGCGGTCAACGAGCAGTACTTC. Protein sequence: CASSDAVNEQYF.

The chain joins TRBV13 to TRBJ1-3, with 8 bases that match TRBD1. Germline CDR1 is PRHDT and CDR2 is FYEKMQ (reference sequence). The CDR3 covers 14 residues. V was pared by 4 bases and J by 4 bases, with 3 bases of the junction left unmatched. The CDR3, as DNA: TGTGCCAGCAGCTCACGGACAGGGGGAAACACCATATATTTT. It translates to CASSSRTGGNTIYF.

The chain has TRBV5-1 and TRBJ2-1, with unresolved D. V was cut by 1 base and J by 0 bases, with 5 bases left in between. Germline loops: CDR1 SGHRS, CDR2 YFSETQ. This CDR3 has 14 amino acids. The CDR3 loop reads CASSLQNSYNEQFF. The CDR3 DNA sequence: TGCGCCAGCAGCTTGCAGAACTCCTACAATGAGCAGTTCTTC.

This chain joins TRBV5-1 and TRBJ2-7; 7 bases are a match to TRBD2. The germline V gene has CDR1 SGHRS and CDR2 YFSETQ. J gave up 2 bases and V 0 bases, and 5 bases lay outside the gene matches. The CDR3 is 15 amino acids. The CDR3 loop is CASSLVASGTYEQYF. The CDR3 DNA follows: TGCGCCAGCAGCTTGGTGGCTAGCGGCACCTACGAGCAGTACTTC.

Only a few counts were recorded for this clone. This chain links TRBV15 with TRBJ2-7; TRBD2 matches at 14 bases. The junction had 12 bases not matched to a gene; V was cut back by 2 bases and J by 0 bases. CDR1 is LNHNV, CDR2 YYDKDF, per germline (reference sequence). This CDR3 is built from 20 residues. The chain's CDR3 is CATSRNFGTSGSGASYEQYF. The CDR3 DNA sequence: TGTGCCACCAGCAGAAACTTTGGGACTAGCGGGAGCGGCGCCTCCTACGAGCAGTACTTC.

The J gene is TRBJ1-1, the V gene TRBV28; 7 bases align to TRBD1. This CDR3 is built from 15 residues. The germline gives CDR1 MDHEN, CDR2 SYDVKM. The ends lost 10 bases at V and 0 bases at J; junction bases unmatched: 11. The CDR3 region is CATRGARGMNTEAFF. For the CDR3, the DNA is TGTGCCACCAGGGGGGCGAGGGGGATGAACACTGAAGCTTTCTTT.

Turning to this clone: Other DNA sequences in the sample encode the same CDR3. CDR3: CASSYSRQHTEAFF. Here the CDR3 DNA reads TGTGCCAGCAGTTACTCGAGGCAGCACACTGAAGCTTTCTTT. The chain joins TRBV6-5 to TRBJ1-1; unclear D gene. Trimming shortened V by 0 bases and J by 3 bases, and 8 bases separated the two germline ends. This CDR3 has 14 amino acids. Germline-derived CDR1 and CDR2 are MNHEY and SVGAGI.

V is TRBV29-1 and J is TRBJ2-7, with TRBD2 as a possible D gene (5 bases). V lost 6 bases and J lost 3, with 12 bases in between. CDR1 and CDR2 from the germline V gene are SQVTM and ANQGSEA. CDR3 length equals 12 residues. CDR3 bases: TGCAGCGTACGGATTAGCGACTACGAGCAGTACTTC. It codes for CSVRISDYEQYF.

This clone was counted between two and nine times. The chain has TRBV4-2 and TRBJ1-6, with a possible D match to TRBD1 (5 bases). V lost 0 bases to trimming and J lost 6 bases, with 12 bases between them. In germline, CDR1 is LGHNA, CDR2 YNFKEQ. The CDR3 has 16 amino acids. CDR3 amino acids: CASSQDLRRGNSPLHF. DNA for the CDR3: TGTGCCAGCAGCCAAGACCTCAGGAGGGGTAATTCACCCCTCCACTTT.

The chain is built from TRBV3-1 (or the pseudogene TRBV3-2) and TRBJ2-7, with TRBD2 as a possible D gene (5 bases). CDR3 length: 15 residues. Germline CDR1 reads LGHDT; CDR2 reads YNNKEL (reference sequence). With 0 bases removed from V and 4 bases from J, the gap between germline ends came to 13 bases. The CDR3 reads CASSQDCGPLYEQYF. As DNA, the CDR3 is TGTGCCAGCAGCCAAGATTGCGGGCCGCTTTACGAGCAGTACTTC.

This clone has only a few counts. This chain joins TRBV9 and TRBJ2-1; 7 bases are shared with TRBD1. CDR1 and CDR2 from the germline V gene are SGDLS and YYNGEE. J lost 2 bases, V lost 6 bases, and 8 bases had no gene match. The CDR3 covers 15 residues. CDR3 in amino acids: CASTETGVPYNEQFF. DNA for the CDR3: TGTGCCAGCACCGAAACAGGGGTCCCCTACAATGAGCAGTTCTTC. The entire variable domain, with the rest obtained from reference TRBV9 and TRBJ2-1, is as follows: DSGVTQTPKHLITATGQRVTLRCSPRSGDLSVYWYQQSLDQGLQFLIQYYNGEERAKGNILERFSAQQFPDLHSELNLSSLELGDSALYFCASTETGVPYNEQFFGPGTRLTVL.